This passage covers 21 T cell receptor beta chains from one sample sequenced in a study of neurological immune-mediated disorders. One entry per CDR3 protein results from TCRdb running MiXCR on the 5' RACE reads. The table records some 95,000 distinct CDR3 sequences, 3.5% to 4% of them present only once. The sequencing input was PBMCs. Source of these receptors: a woman aged 18-35 years with multiple sclerosis.

This clonotype was seen ten or more times. This sequence joins TRBV7-9 and TRBJ1-3; D not resolved. CDR3 length equals 17 residues. The germline gives CDR1 SEHNR, CDR2 FQNEAQ (reference sequence). Trimming removed 5 bases at V and 4 bases at J, with 21 bases between. In DNA form, the CDR3 reads TGTGCCAGCAGCCCTACAACCAGGATTTTGTGGGGAAACACCATATATTTT. Translating gives CASSPTTRILWGNTIYF.

This clonotype was found many times. The chain has TRBV20-1 and TRBJ2-7; TRBD2 matches 8 bases. This CDR3 has 15 amino acids. The junction had 6 bases not matched to a gene; V was cut back by 0 bases and J by 2 bases. The germline CDR1 and CDR2 sequences are DFQATT and SNEGSKA (reference sequence). The CDR3 coding sequence is TGCAGTGCTAGAGAAATACCGGGACTAGCCTACGAGCAGTACTTC. Its translation: CSAREIPGLAYEQYF.

This clonotype came up many times. The rearrangement joins TRBV6-5 to TRBJ2-1; D is unresolved. Germline CDR1 and CDR2: MNHEY and SVGAGI. This CDR3 is built from 16 residues. V was shortened by 4 bases and J by 2 bases, with 15 bases between the two germline ends. CDR3 coding DNA: TGTGCCAGCAGTTTGCTCAACAAGGGCCCCTACAATGAGCAGTTCTTC. Amino acid sequence: CASSLLNKGPYNEQFF.

In its sample, this clonotype was seen many times. V gene TRBV20-1 combines with J gene TRBJ2-1; 14 positions agree with TRBD2. Unmatched junction bases numbered 4, after V lost 4 bases and J lost 5 bases. The CDR3 contains 15 residues. The germline V gene has CDR1 DFQATT and CDR2 SNEGSKA (reference sequence). The CDR3 nucleotides are TGCAGTGCTACAAGACTAGCGGGGGGGGACAATGAGCAGTTCTTC. Its protein product is CSATRLAGGDNEQFF.

This clonotype was seen many times. The CDR3 loop is CSVRIGAGDEQYF. CDR3 nucleotides: TGCAGCGTCCGAATAGGGGCCGGCGACGAGCAGTACTTC. The J gene is TRBJ2-7, the V gene TRBV29-1; possibly TRBD1 for D (5 bases). V lost 6 bases and J lost 5, with 17 bases in between. CDR3 length equals 13 residues. The germline V gene encodes CDR1 SQVTM and CDR2 ANQGSEA.

This clonotype occurred many times. The V call is TRBV7-3, the J call TRBJ2-2; TRBD2 aligns across 8 bases. Per the germline V gene, CDR1 is SGHTA and CDR2 is FQGTGA. This CDR3 region has 16 residues. With 4 bases clipped from V and 13 bases from J, the junction kept 17 bases outside the gene matches. The CDR3: CASSSPPQRELYRLFF. CDR3 nucleotides: TGTGCCAGCAGCTCCCCCCCACAGCGGGAGTTGTACCGGCTGTTTTTT.

CDR3 protein: CASKGSRGWTDTQYF. CDR3 sequence (DNA): TGTGCCAGCAAGGGGTCGCGGGGGTGGACAGATACGCAGTATTTT. This chain joins TRBV6-5 and TRBJ2-3; TRBD2 agrees at 7 bases. The V gene end was trimmed by 7 bases and the J gene end by 3 bases; junction bases not matched to a gene: 10. Germline CDR1 and CDR2: MNHEY and SVGAGI. This CDR3 spans 15 amino acids.

This clonotype was seen many times. The chain recombines TRBV4-3 with TRBJ2-7; 7 bases map to TRBD2. CDR3 length: 15 amino acids. V trimming: 1 base; J trimming: 6 bases; junction bases outside the gene matches: 9. Germline CDR1 is LGHNA and CDR2 is YSLEER. The CDR3: CASSQVGGLGGEQYF. The CDR3 region has the DNA TGCGCCAGCAGCCAAGTGGGAGGGCTGGGGGGCGAGCAGTACTTC.

V gene TRBV20-1 combines with J gene TRBJ2-3; TRBD2 matches 11 bases. The V gene's germline CDR1 is DFQATT and CDR2 SNEGSKA (reference sequence). J was trimmed by 3 bases and V by 6 bases; bases with no gene match: 5. This CDR3 has 14 amino acids. The CDR3 DNA is TGCAGTGCACATAGCGGGGGGGTAACAGATACGCAGTATTTT. It translates to CSAHSGGVTDTQYF.

In its sample, this clonotype was seen many times. J is TRBJ2-7 and V is TRBV10-3; TRBD1 aligns across 7 bases. This CDR3 is 17 amino acids long. V lost 2 bases, J lost 0 bases, and 10 bases stayed unmatched. The germline gives CDR1 ENHRY, CDR2 SYGVKD. As DNA, the CDR3 is TGTGCCATCAGTGAGAAGATGGGGGACAGAGGCTCCTACGAGCAGTACTTC. It translates to CAISEKMGDRGSYEQYF.

In this sample, this clonotype turned up many times. The chain recombines TRBV5-1 with TRBJ2-1, with D perhaps matching TRBD1 or TRBD2 (5 bases each). Germline lookup yields CDR1 SGHRS and CDR2 YFSETQ. Trimming shortened V by 3 bases and J by 6 bases, and 25 bases separated the two germline ends. The CDR3 spans 18 residues. The CDR3 DNA follows: TGCGCCAGCAGCTCCGGGACCGGGGATCCCGTTACGGTCAATGAGCAGTTCTTC. Protein product: CASSSGTGDPVTVNEQFF. The whole variable domain, filled in from reference TRBV5-1 and TRBJ2-1, reads KAGVTQTPRYLIKTRGQQVTLSCSPISGHRSVSWYQQTPGQGLQFLFEYFSETQRNKGNFPGRFSGRQFSNSRSEMNVSTLELGDSALYLCASSSGTGDPVTVNEQFFGPGTRLTVL.

The sample holds many counts of this clonotype. V and J are TRBV2 and TRBJ1-1; TRBD1 matches 9 bases. Unmatched junction bases numbered 2, after V lost 9 bases and J lost 0 bases. Germline V gives CDR1 SNHLY, CDR2 FYNNEI. The CDR3 consists of 13 residues. CDR3 coding DNA: TGTGCCAGTACAGGGGGCATGAACACTGAAGCTTTCTTT. This encodes CASTGGMNTEAFF.

The chain recombines TRBV5-1 with TRBJ2-3; the D gene could be TRBD1 or TRBD2 (5 bases each). V lost 4 bases, J lost 4 bases, and 19 bases lay in between. Germline-derived CDR1 and CDR2 are SGHRS and YFSETQ. The CDR3 contains 16 residues. CDR3 nucleotides: TGCGCCAGCAGCGACCGGGACCTAGGGTTATCAGATACGCAGTATTTT. It encodes CASSDRDLGLSDTQYF.

This clonotype was recorded many times. J is TRBJ2-7 and V is TRBV20-1; D unresolved. CDR1 and CDR2 from the germline V gene are DFQATT and SNEGSKA (reference sequence). The CDR3 is made up of 12 amino acids. Trimming pared 0 bases from V and 4 bases from J, leaving 7 bases between. The CDR3 loop reads CSARDLGYEQYF. The CDR3 DNA is TGCAGTGCTAGAGATCTGGGTTACGAGCAGTACTTC.

This clonotype was counted at least ten times. The chain joins TRBV3-1 to TRBJ1-2, with 11 bases matching TRBD1. V trimming: 4 bases; J trimming: 8 bases; junction bases outside the gene matches: 6. The CDR3 spans 14 residues. Germline CDR1 LGHDT, CDR2 YNNKEL (reference sequence). DNA of the CDR3: TGTGCCAGCAGCCCCGGACAGGGGGCAGGGGGCTACACCTTC. It specifies CASSPGQGAGGYTF.

At least ten counts were recorded for this clonotype. The genes are TRBV20-1 and TRBJ1-5; TRBD1 is a possible D gene (5 bases). Trimming removed 2 bases at V and 9 bases at J, with 17 bases between. CDR1 DFQATT and CDR2 SNEGSKA come from the germline V gene (reference sequence). The CDR3 contains 14 residues. DNA for the CDR3: TGCAGTGCTAGATCCGGGACGGGGATTTGGCCCCAGCATTTT. Its translation is CSARSGTGIWPQHF.

Only a few counts were recorded for this clonotype. The chain is built from TRBV6-6 and TRBJ1-3, with TRBD1 matching 7 bases. The CDR3 loop spans 16 amino acids. V gave up 5 bases and J gave up 0 bases; unmatched junction bases: 7. Germline V gene data show CDR1 as MNHNY and CDR2 as SVGAGI (reference sequence). CDR3 in DNA: TGTGCCAGCAGTAGGGGGGACAGAAGCTCTGGAAACACCATATATTTT. Its protein product is CASSRGDRSSGNTIYF.

In this sample, this clonotype turned up a few times. This may be a read error, as it is one base from a much larger clone. V and J are TRBV20-1 and TRBJ1-3, with unresolved D. Germline CDR1 DFQATT, CDR2 SNEGSKA (reference sequence). This CDR3 is 14 amino acids long. The CDR3 here is CSALKLVSGKTIYF. The DNA of the CDR3 is TGCAGTGCCCTTAAACTGGTCTCTGGAAAAACCATATATTTT.

This clonotype has a count of ten or more. The chain uses TRBV2 and TRBJ2-1; weak D call: TRBD2 (5 bases). The CDR3 has 15 residues. Trimming stripped 6 bases from V and 4 bases from J, with 16 bases between. Germline V gives CDR1 SNHLY, CDR2 FYNNEI. The CDR3 nucleotides are TGTGCCAGCAGCGCCGACTTTGGGAGTTACAATGAGCAGTTCTTC. This gives the protein CASSADFGSYNEQFF.

This clonotype has at least ten counts. The chain carries TRBV12-3 or TRBV12-4 and TRBJ2-2; D gene uncertain. The CDR3 length is 12 residues. The germline V and J ends were trimmed by 3 bases and 5 bases, with 4 bases remaining between them. CDR3 nucleotides: TGTGCCAGCAGTTTCGTAACCGGGGAGCTGTTTTTT. Its protein product is CASSFVTGELFF.

This clonotype was detected many times. The gene calls are TRBV7-9 and TRBJ2-7, with TRBD1 identical over 7 bases. J was trimmed by 5 bases and V by 1 base; bases with no gene match: 5. The CDR3 covers 14 residues. Looked up from germline, CDR1 is SEHNR and CDR2 is FQNEAQ (reference sequence). Here the CDR3 reads CASSLGQGAHEQYF. The CDR3 DNA reads as TGTGCCAGCAGCTTAGGACAGGGAGCCCACGAGCAGTACTTC.